This T cell receptor (beta chain) is from a study of neurological immune-mediated disorders. The study, taken as a whole, reports: None of the CDR3 amino acid sequences in expanded clones turned up in more than one subject, which points to private repertoires in all groups. The level of TCR clonal expansion was highest in patients with HTLV-1-associated myelopathy and lowest in multiple sclerosis, where it fell below the level seen in healthy controls.

Time point meaning: longitudinal time-point 2. The unsorted libraries had their origin in 2 million PBMCs stored at -80 C. This clonotype was found many times. What it binds is unknown. One entry per CDR3 protein results from TCRdb running MiXCR on the 5' RACE reads. Of roughly 45,000 distinct CDR3 sequences detected, around 12% appear once; the ten largest clones hold 3.5% to 5%. CDR1 and CDR2 (germline): SGHRS, YFSETQ. Trimming shortened V by 4 bases and J by 4 bases, and 12 bases separated the two germline ends. This CDR3 contains 14 residues. This clonotype originated in a male donor with HTLV-1-associated myelopathy (HAM/TSP). Sequenced input: PBMCs. The chain employs TRBV5-1 and TRBJ2-1, with D unresolved. This CDR3 reads CASSNMDGYNEQFF. The CDR3 DNA follows: TGCGCCAGCAGCAACATGGACGGATACAATGAGCAGTTCTTC.